This passage covers 29 T cell receptor beta chains from one sample sequenced in a study of T cell responses to AZD1222 COVID-19 vaccine. Measured with immunoSEQ multiplex PCR; TCRdb has only the in-frame clones, and not every one. The top ten hold 5% to 6% of the sample, which has fewer than 90,000 clones, around 91% seen once. The material sequenced was peripheral blood, taken 28 days after the second AZD1222 dose. These receptors were taken from an adult who received the AZD1222 COVID-19 vaccine.

This chain connects TRBV24-1 to TRBJ2-2; D is possibly TRBD2 (6 bases). The CDR3 runs to 17 residues. Looked up from germline, CDR1 is KGHDR and CDR2 is SFDVKD. Deletions cut 2 bases from V and 3 bases from J, with 15 bases between. This CDR3 is CATSDSPGREDTGELFF. CDR3 sequence (DNA): TGTGCCACCAGTGATTCCCCGGGCAGGGAGGACACCGGGGAGCTGTTTTTT.

This chain uses TRBV7-2 with TRBJ2-7; D may be TRBD1 or TRBD2 (6 bases each). The CDR3 has 16 amino acids. Germline CDR1 and CDR2: SGHTA and FQGNSA. V was shortened by 4 bases and J by 5 bases, with 21 bases between the two germline ends. Here the CDR3 reads CASSWEFGGRLDEQYF. The DNA of the CDR3 is TGTGCCAGCAGCTGGGAGTTTGGGGGGCGTTTGGACGAGCAGTACTTC.

The V and J genes are TRBV30 and TRBJ2-1, with D perhaps TRBD2 (5 bases). Trimming stripped 1 base from V and 15 bases from J, with 13 bases between. Germline lookup yields CDR1 GTSNPN and CDR2 SVGIG (reference sequence). This CDR3 region has 11 residues. This chain's CDR3 is CAWSGRVNRFF. The CDR3 DNA sequence: TGTGCCTGGAGTGGGCGGGTCAACAGGTTCTTC.

The V call is TRBV10-3, the J call TRBJ1-1; D remains unclear. Germline loops: CDR1 ENHRY, CDR2 SYGVKD. CDR3 length: 12 amino acids. The ends were cut back, 0 bases at V and 7 bases at J, with 6 bases in the middle. The CDR3 loop is CAISESNREAFF. The CDR3 DNA follows: TGTGCCATCAGTGAGTCGAATCGTGAAGCTTTCTTT.

The chain is built from TRBV29-1 and TRBJ1-3; D is uncertain. Germline V gene lookup returns CDR1 SQVTM and CDR2 ANQGSEA. Deletions cut 7 bases from V and 2 bases from J, with 15 bases between. The CDR3 loop spans 14 amino acids. The CDR3 bases are TGCAGCGCCGGACCATCAGCGACTGGAAACACCATATATTTT. This gives the protein CSAGPSATGNTIYF. The full variable domain, rest sourced from reference TRBV29-1 and TRBJ1-3, is SAVISQKPSRDICQRGTSLTIQCQVDSQVTMMFWYRQQPGQSLTLIATANQGSEATYESGFVIDKFPISRPNLTFSTLTVSNMSPEDSSIYLCSAGPSATGNTIYFGEGSWLTVV.

For the CDR3, the DNA is TGTGCCAGCAGCCCCTGGCGGGGGGGCCAGGATGAGCAGTTCTTC. It yields the protein CASSPWRGGQDEQFF. The chain couples TRBV9 to TRBJ2-1; 9 nucleotides match TRBD2. V shed 4 bases, J shed 8 bases, and the junction held 10 bases outside the gene matches. CDR3 size: 15 residues. The V gene's germline CDR1 is SGDLS and CDR2 YYNGEE.

This clone was counted a single time. This chain links TRBV27 with TRBJ2-7; 10 nucleotides align to TRBD1. The CDR3 totals 15 residues. Losses at the gene ends were 8 bases for V and 2 bases for J; bases not matched to a gene: 9. Germline V CDR1 and CDR2: MNHEY, SMNVEV (reference sequence). CDR3 nucleotide sequence: TGTGCCAGCCGTGAAGCCGGGACAGGGGCCTACGAGCAGTACTTC. Its translation is CASREAGTGAYEQYF.

The rearrangement joins TRBV27 to TRBJ2-3, with 7 bases aligning to TRBD2. Per germline, CDR1 MNHEY and CDR2 SMNVEV (reference sequence). The CDR3 loop spans 18 amino acids. V gave up 4 bases and J gave up 5 bases; unmatched junction bases: 18. For the CDR3, the DNA is TGTGCCAGCAGTTCATCTCCCTATTTCGGCGGGGGTTTAGATACGCAGTATTTT. Residues: CASSSSPYFGGGLDTQYF.

V usage is TRBV7-2 and J usage is TRBJ1-2; D might be TRBD1 (5 bases). V shed 1 base and J shed 8 bases, with 11 bases lying between them. Germline CDR1 is SGHTA and CDR2 is FQGNSA. CDR3 length equals 13 residues. The CDR3 loop is CASSLGGAGGYTF. As DNA, the CDR3 is TGTGCCAGCAGCTTAGGTGGGGCTGGCGGCTACACCTTC.

This chain links TRBV6-2 or TRBV6-3 with TRBJ2-5; no reliable D call. This CDR3 region has 15 residues. V shed 2 bases and J shed 2 bases, with 12 bases lying between them. The germline CDR1 and CDR2 sequences are MNHEY and SVGEGT. The CDR3 DNA is TGTGCCAGCAGTTACATGCTCGGGTTACAAGAGACCCAGTACTTC. This translates into CASSYMLGLQETQYF.

The V call is TRBV5-8, the J call TRBJ1-4; D remains unclear. Trimming shortened V by 1 base and J by 7 bases, and 11 bases separated the two germline ends. The CDR3 length is 14 residues. Germline lookup yields CDR1 SGHTS and CDR2 YDEGEE. For the CDR3, the DNA is TGTGCCAGCAGCTTGTTCGGCGGGATTGAAAAACTGTTTTTT. Translating gives CASSLFGGIEKLFF.

The chain has TRBV12-3 or TRBV12-4 and TRBJ2-7; no firm D call. The CDR3 runs 13 residues. The V gene lost 3 bases and the J gene lost 1 base, with 7 bases spanning the gap. The DNA of the CDR3 is TGTGCCAGCAGTTTGCACGGATCCTACGAGCAGTACTTC. Translation: CASSLHGSYEQYF.

The V gene is TRBV6-5, the J gene TRBJ1-3; D is uncertain. The CDR3 totals 12 residues. Germline V gene data show CDR1 as MNHEY and CDR2 as SVGAGI. The V gene lost 10 bases and the J gene lost 0 bases, with 7 bases spanning the gap. The CDR3 region has the DNA TGTGCCACCGTAAGCTCTGGAAACACCATATATTTT. Its protein is CATVSSGNTIYF.

The chain has TRBV4-1 and TRBJ2-7; TRBD1 agrees at 11 bases. Germline CDR1 and CDR2: MGHRA and YSYEKL. After removal of 3 bases from V and 4 bases from J, the junction contained 5 bases not matched to a gene. The CDR3 has 15 amino acids. The CDR3 loop reads CASSHGTGGGYEQYF. CDR3 sequence (DNA): TGCGCCAGCAGCCACGGGACAGGGGGTGGGTACGAGCAGTACTTC.

The genes are TRBV12-3 or TRBV12-4 and TRBJ2-1, with no clear D. The V end was cut by 2 bases, the J end by 8 bases, with 7 bases between. The CDR3 contains 12 residues. Here the CDR3 reads CASSLPSDEQFF. In DNA form, the CDR3 reads TGTGCCAGCAGTTTACCTTCCGATGAGCAGTTCTTC.

The CDR3 region is CATSDRGTGELFF. CDR3 coding DNA: TGTGCCACCAGCGACAGGGGTACCGGGGAGCTGTTTTTT. This rearrangement joins TRBV24-1 to TRBJ2-2, with 8 bases aligning to TRBD1. CDR3 length: 13 amino acids. Germline CDR1 KGHDR, CDR2 SFDVKD. V shed 7 bases, J shed 5 bases, and the junction held 2 bases outside the gene matches.

J is TRBJ2-7 and V is TRBV3-1 (or the pseudogene TRBV3-2), with D tentatively TRBD1 or TRBD2 (5 bases each). Trimming took off 3 bases at V and 5 bases at J, with 17 bases between the two ends. Germline CDR1 reads LGHDT; CDR2 reads YNNKEL (reference sequence). CDR3 length equals 15 residues. This CDR3 reads CASSHATGTLNEQYF. The CDR3 DNA sequence: TGTGCCAGCAGCCATGCGACCGGGACCCTCAACGAGCAGTACTTC.

The chain links TRBV5-4 to TRBJ2-1; D unresolved. The CDR3 has 12 amino acids. Trimming took 6 bases from V and 7 from J, leaving 11 bases between them. CDR1 SGHNT and CDR2 YYREEE come from the germline V gene (reference sequence). The CDR3 reads CASTRSGNEQFF. The CDR3 coding sequence is TGTGCCAGCACCAGATCCGGGAATGAGCAGTTCTTC.

J is TRBJ2-3 and V is TRBV19, with D perhaps assigned TRBD1 or TRBD2 (7 bases each). The CDR3 is 18 residues long. Looked up from germline, CDR1 is LNHDA and CDR2 is SQIVND (reference sequence). Trimming removed 7 bases at V and 6 bases at J, with 29 bases between. CDR3 sequence: CASTKGLAGDSPTDTQYF. CDR3 DNA: TGTGCCAGTACCAAGGGGTTGGCGGGGGACAGCCCTACTGATACGCAGTATTTT.

CDR3 protein: CASSTGTSGHNEQFF. The CDR3 DNA is TGTGCCAGCAGCACAGGGACTAGCGGACACAATGAGCAGTTCTTC. V is TRBV7-9 and J is TRBJ2-1; 11 nucleotides match TRBD2. This CDR3 spans 15 amino acids. Germline V lookup: CDR1 SEHNR, CDR2 FQNEAQ (reference sequence). With 5 bases clipped from V and 5 bases from J, the junction kept 5 bases outside the gene matches.

The CDR3 coding sequence is TGTGCCTGTCCAGGGCCCGACTCTGGAAACACCATATATTTT. Translated, it gives CACPGPDSGNTIYF. This rearrangement joins TRBV30 to TRBJ1-3; the D gene is possibly TRBD1 (5 bases). V lost 6 bases and J 0 bases, leaving 12 bases between the germline ends. There are 14 residues in the CDR3. Germline V gene sequence: CDR1 GTSNPN, CDR2 SVGIG (reference sequence).

The rearrangement links TRBV27 to TRBJ2-2; no firm D call. This CDR3 contains 15 residues. The V and J ends lost 8 bases and 2 bases respectively, with 15 bases between them. The germline V gene has CDR1 MNHEY and CDR2 SMNVEV (reference sequence). The CDR3: CASLKLWGNTGELFF. CDR3 nucleotide sequence: TGTGCCAGCTTAAAGCTTTGGGGTAACACCGGGGAGCTGTTTTTT.

The chain is built from TRBV24-1 and TRBJ1-2; D is perhaps TRBD1 (6 bases). The CDR3 extends over 16 amino acids. V was shortened by 4 bases and J by 3 bases, with 17 bases between the two germline ends. Germline assignment: CDR1 KGHDR and CDR2 SFDVKD. Written as DNA, the CDR3 is TGTGCCACCAGTGAAGGGGGAACAGATCTGCACTATGGCTACACCTTC. It translates to CATSEGGTDLHYGYTF.

This chain uses TRBV5-1 with TRBJ1-2; the D gene is possibly TRBD1 (5 bases). Trimming took off 3 bases at V and 6 bases at J, with 9 bases between the two ends. The CDR3 consists of 12 residues. Germline assignment: CDR1 SGHRS and CDR2 YFSETQ. The CDR3, as DNA: TGCGCCAGCAGCTGGGGGGGTGATGGCTACACCTTC. Amino acid sequence: CASSWGGDGYTF.

The V gene is TRBV7-9, the J gene TRBJ2-3, with D possibly TRBD2 on 5 matching bases. Germline-derived CDR1 and CDR2 are SEHNR and FQNEAQ (reference sequence). This CDR3 contains 17 residues. V was clipped by 0 bases and J by 6 bases, with 19 bases between them. CDR3 loop: CASSLAAAGEVADTQYF. The CDR3 DNA reads TGTGCCAGCAGCTTAGCGGCGGCGGGCGAGGTCGCGGATACGCAGTATTTT.

This chain links TRBV4-1 with TRBJ2-6; D may correspond to TRBD1 or TRBD2 (6 bases each). CDR3 length equals 17 residues. Looked up from germline, CDR1 is MGHRA and CDR2 is YSYEKL. Trimming stripped 7 bases from V and 2 bases from J, with 18 bases between. This CDR3 reads CASTPSQGRTGANVLTF. The CDR3 DNA reads as TGCGCCAGCACTCCCTCCCAGGGGAGGACTGGGGCCAACGTCCTGACTTTC.

This sequence joins TRBV18 and TRBJ2-2; D is ambiguous. The germline CDR1 and CDR2 sequences are KGHSH and LQKENI. CDR3 length: 15 residues. The V gene lost 3 bases and the J gene lost 1 base, with 9 bases spanning the gap. Written as DNA, the CDR3 is TGTGCCAGCTCACCCCAGGCAGAGAACACCGGGGAGCTGTTTTTT. This sequence encodes CASSPQAENTGELFF.

The chain recombines TRBV5-1 with TRBJ2-7, with 8 bases lining up with TRBD1. J was trimmed by 3 bases and V by 3 bases; bases with no gene match: 5. This CDR3 is built from 14 residues. Germline lookup yields CDR1 SGHRS and CDR2 YFSETQ. The CDR3 here is CASSSGTGHYEQYF. DNA of the CDR3: TGCGCCAGCAGCTCCGGGACAGGCCACTACGAGCAGTACTTC.

The chain has TRBV30 and TRBJ1-2; D unclear. The germline V gene has CDR1 GTSNPN and CDR2 SVGIG (reference sequence). The CDR3 is 12 residues long. The CDR3 loop reads CAVTPGSYGYTF. The CDR3 bases are TGTGCTGTAACCCCGGGTAGCTATGGCTACACCTTC. The variable domain in full, with the rest retrieved from reference TRBV30 and TRBJ1-2, is SQTIHQWPATLVQPVGSPLSLECTVEGTSNPNLYWYRQAAGRGLQLLFYSVGIGQISSEVPQNLSASRPQDRQFILSSKKLLLSDSGFYLCAVTPGSYGYTFGSGTRLTVV.